The rows below give T cell receptor beta chains drawn from one sample of a study of HIV-infected patients and healthy controls. Using its own MiXCR run on the 5' RACE reads, TCRdb lists one record per CDR3 protein. The sample has roughly 14,000 distinct CDR3 sequences; around 10% are singletons. The specimen comprised blood, sampled during antiretroviral therapy. The receptors originated from an adult with HIV infection. The donor label of this sample is uncertain. Each CDR3 is given with its conserved first and last residue. A D gene is named only where the DNA matches it firmly. Not every row has a clone size; where given, it reads once, few, many or a size class.

CDR3 protein: CASRTGYTEAFF
CDR3 DNA: TGTGCCAGCAGGACAGGTTACACTGAAGCTTTCTTT
V gene: TRBV6-5
J gene: TRBJ1-1
clone size: -
D gene: -

CDR3 protein: CSAPQRLQETQYF
CDR3 DNA: TGCAGTGCTCCTCAGAGGTTACAAGAGACCCAGTACTTC
V gene: TRBV20-1
J gene: TRBJ2-5
clone size: -
D gene: -

CDR3 protein: CASSISTREKLFF
CDR3 DNA: TGTGCCAGTAGTATCTCCACACGCGAAAAACTGTTTTTT
V gene: TRBV19
J gene: TRBJ1-4
clone size: many
D gene: -

CDR3 protein: CASSLRSEVGEQFF
CDR3 DNA: TGCGCCAGCAGCTTGAGGTCAGAAGTAGGTGAGCAGTTCTTC
V gene: TRBV5-1
J gene: TRBJ2-1
clone size: -
D gene: -

CDR3 protein: CASTRTGGYGNEQYF
CDR3 DNA: TGTGCCAGCACCCGGACAGGGGGCTATGGAAACGAGCAGTACTTC
V gene: TRBV28
J gene: TRBJ2-7
clone size: few
D gene: TRBD1

CDR3 protein: CASSPPLAGAYEQYF
CDR3 DNA: TGTGCCAGCTCACCCCCCCTAGCGGGGGCCTACGAGCAGTACTTC
V gene: TRBV18
J gene: TRBJ2-7
clone size: many
D gene: TRBD2

CDR3 protein: CASSGGSNYGYTF
CDR3 DNA: TGTGCCAGCAGTGGAGGCAGTAACTATGGCTACACCTTC
V gene: TRBV2
J gene: TRBJ1-2
clone size: many
D gene: -

CDR3 protein: CASRDRGLERSQYF
CDR3 DNA: TGTGCCAGCAGGGACAGGGGGCTCGAGCGATCCCAGTATTTT
V gene: TRBV2
J gene: TRBJ2-3
clone size: many
D gene: TRBD1

CDR3 protein: CATSSSGPDTQYF
CDR3 DNA: TGTGCCACTAGTAGCAGCGGCCCAGATACGCAGTATTTT
V gene: TRBV12-3/TRBV12-4
J gene: TRBJ2-3
clone size: -
D gene: -

CDR3 protein: CASSQVDRRGYGYTF
CDR3 DNA: TGTGCCAGCAGCCAAGTCGACAGGAGGGGGTATGGCTACACCTTC
V gene: TRBV14
J gene: TRBJ1-2
clone size: many
D gene: -

CDR3 protein: CSVQLSGTEAFF
CDR3 DNA: TGCAGCGTTCAGCTCTCGGGGACTGAAGCTTTCTTT
V gene: TRBV29-1
J gene: TRBJ1-1
clone size: -
D gene: -

CDR3 protein: CSATRDRGVHTF
CDR3 DNA: TGCAGTGCTACCCGGGACAGGGGGGTGCACACCTTC
V gene: TRBV20-1
J gene: TRBJ1-2
clone size: -
D gene: TRBD1

CDR3 protein: CAWSILRAGPHNEQFF
CDR3 DNA: TGTGCCTGGAGTATTTTGCGAGCGGGACCCCACAATGAGCAGTTCTTC
V gene: TRBV30
J gene: TRBJ2-1
clone size: many
D gene: TRBD2

CDR3 protein: CASRPSPGVSYNEQFF
CDR3 DNA: TGTGCCAGCAGACCGTCCCCAGGCGTCTCCTACAATGAGCAGTTCTTC
V gene: TRBV27
J gene: TRBJ2-1
clone size: many
D gene: -

CDR3 protein: CASSLNREQYF
CDR3 DNA: TGTGCCAGCAGCTTAAACCGCGAGCAGTACTTC
V gene: TRBV28
J gene: TRBJ2-7
clone size: many
D gene: -

CDR3 protein: CASSLGSGYNEQFF
CDR3 DNA: TGTGCCAGCAGTTTGGGCAGCGGTTACAATGAGCAGTTCTTC
V gene: TRBV12-3/TRBV12-4
J gene: TRBJ2-1
clone size: many
D gene: -

CDR3 protein: CASSRQAGTHNEQFF
CDR3 DNA: TGTGCCAGCAGTCGTCAGGCGGGGACACACAATGAGCAGTTCTTC
V gene: TRBV3-1
J gene: TRBJ2-1
clone size: many
D gene: -

CDR3 protein: CASSLRGGSNTGELFF
CDR3 DNA: TGCGCCAGCAGCTTGAGGGGAGGATCGAACACCGGGGAGCTGTTTTTT
V gene: TRBV5-1
J gene: TRBJ2-2
clone size: many
D gene: -

CDR3 protein: CASSISTGTYNEQFF
CDR3 DNA: TGTGCCAGTAGCATCTCCACGGGTACCTACAATGAGCAGTTCTTC
V gene: TRBV19
J gene: TRBJ2-1
clone size: -
D gene: -

CDR3 protein: CASSLGASGGSTDTQYF
CDR3 DNA: TGCGCCAGCAGCTTGGGGGCGAGCGGGGGGAGCACAGATACGCAGTATTTT
V gene: TRBV5-1
J gene: TRBJ2-3
clone size: many
D gene: TRBD2

CDR3 protein: CASSSGGLAGLSSYNEQFF
CDR3 DNA: TGTGCCAGCAGTTCTGGGGGACTAGCGGGACTCAGCTCCTACAATGAGCAGTTCTTC
V gene: TRBV12-3/TRBV12-4
J gene: TRBJ2-1
clone size: many
D gene: TRBD2

CDR3 protein: CASSSQLREYNEQFF
CDR3 DNA: TGTGCCAGCAGTTCCCAGCTGCGGGAGTACAATGAGCAGTTCTTC
V gene: TRBV6-2/TRBV6-3
J gene: TRBJ2-1
clone size: many
D gene: TRBD2

CDR3 protein: CASSPGTGSNEQFF
CDR3 DNA: TGTGCCAGCAGCCCCGGGACAGGGTCCAATGAGCAGTTCTTC
V gene: TRBV5-4
J gene: TRBJ2-1
clone size: few
D gene: TRBD1

CDR3 protein: CASSHGTGSYEQYF
CDR3 DNA: TGTGCCAGCAGCCATGGGACAGGGTCCTACGAGCAGTACTTC
V gene: TRBV3-1
J gene: TRBJ2-7
clone size: many
D gene: TRBD1

CDR3 protein: CASSLDARRDTEAFF
CDR3 DNA: TGTGCCAGCAGCTTAGATGCCAGGAGGGACACTGAAGCTTTCTTT
V gene: TRBV11-2
J gene: TRBJ1-1
clone size: many
D gene: -

CDR3 protein: CASSRDGPYEQYF
CDR3 DNA: TGTGCCAGCAGCCGGGACGGACCCTACGAGCAGTACTTC
V gene: TRBV6-6
J gene: TRBJ2-7
clone size: many
D gene: -

CDR3 protein: CASSRDRGRGELFF
CDR3 DNA: TGTGCCAGCAGCCGGGACAGGGGGCGAGGGGAGCTGTTTTTT
V gene: TRBV5-4
J gene: TRBJ2-2
clone size: few
D gene: TRBD1

CDR3 protein: CASSASGSSYNEQFF
CDR3 DNA: TGTGCCAGCAGCGCCAGCGGGAGCTCCTACAATGAGCAGTTCTTC
V gene: TRBV9
J gene: TRBJ2-1
clone size: many
D gene: TRBD2

CDR3 protein: CASSPTSDYEQYF
CDR3 DNA: TGTGCCAGCTCACCAACGAGCGACTACGAGCAGTACTTC
V gene: TRBV18
J gene: TRBJ2-7
clone size: many
D gene: -